A selection of T cell receptor beta chains follows, all from one sample in a study of blood T cell repertoires in COVID-19. Repertoires were generated with immunoSEQ multiplex PCR, while TCRdb's copy carries only in-frame clones and drops some. The table records 250,000 or so clones, about 87% of them present only once. Sequenced: PBMCs or T cells enriched from blood (not recorded which). The source is a woman aged 30 to 39 with acute COVID-19. Both conserved end residues are part of each CDR3. D genes are given only for firm matches. Size values are once, few and many counts, or a class for expanded clones, and some rows have none.

J gene	V gene	clone size	D gene	CDR3 DNA	CDR3 protein
TRBJ1-1	TRBV10-3	few	.	TGTGCCATCAGGGTGAGAATTATGAACACTGAAGCTTTCTTT	CAIRVRIMNTEAFF
TRBJ2-7	TRBV10-3	.	.	TGTGCCATCAGTGAGTCGGGTCCGGGACTCAACTACGAGCAGTACTTC	CAISESGPGLNYEQYF
TRBJ1-2	TRBV19	.	.	TGTGCCAGTAGGACGGCCCATGACACCCACTATGGCTACACCTTC	CASRTAHDTHYGYTF
TRBJ1-1	TRBV4-3	.	.	TGCGCCAGCAGCCAAGAATGGAGTTCGAACACTGAAGCTTTCTTT	CASSQEWSSNTEAFF
TRBJ1-1	TRBV7-2	.	.	TGTGCCAGCAGCTTAGGGGGGGGCTTTATAGCGGACACTGAAGCTTTCTTT	CASSLGGGFIADTEAFF
TRBJ1-4	TRBV27	once	.	TGTGCCAGCAGTTTAATGCCTTTACCGGGATCTAGTGAAAAACTGTTTTTT	CASSLMPLPGSSEKLFF
TRBJ1-1	TRBV18	.	.	TGTGCCAGCTCACCACCTTCAGGGGTGAACACTGAAGCTTTCTTT	CASSPPSGVNTEAFF
TRBJ2-3	TRBV5-1	.	.	TGCGCCAGCAGCTCCTACAGGGACCCCACAGATACGCAGTATTTT	CASSSYRDPTDTQYF
TRBJ1-1	TRBV3-1/TRBV3-2	.	.	TGTGCCAGCAGCCCACGGGGTGGGGGGAATGAAGCTTTCTTT	CASSPRGGGNEAFF
TRBJ1-2	TRBV6-5	.	TRBD1	TGTGCCAGCAGTTATGACCCGACGACAGGGGGCCGCGGCTACACCTTC	CASSYDPTTGGRGYTF
TRBJ2-3	TRBV29-1	.	TRBD1	TGCAGCGTTGAAGATCCGAGACCCCGGGACAGACTCACAGATACGCAGTATTTT	CSVEDPRPRDRLTDTQYF
TRBJ2-7	TRBV18	.	.	TGTGCCAGCTCACCCGGTTCCTACGAGCAGTACTTC	CASSPGSYEQYF
TRBJ2-1	TRBV29-1	.	TRBD1	TGCAGCGTTTTCCCCCAGGACAGGGGCTATGGTGGTGAGCAGTTCTTC	CSVFPQDRGYGGEQFF
TRBJ2-3	TRBV6-5	.	TRBD2	TGTGCCAGCAGTCCGACAACGGGAGGGGCAGATACGCAGTATTTT	CASSPTTGGADTQYF
TRBJ1-1	TRBV10-3	.	TRBD1	TGTGCCATCGGGACAGGCAACACTGAAGCTTTCTTT	CAIGTGNTEAFF
TRBJ2-5	TRBV5-1	.	.	TGCGCCAGCAGCCTTCGCGGCGGGGAAGAGACCCAGTACTTC	CASSLRGGEETQYF
TRBJ2-7	TRBV6-2/TRBV6-3	few	TRBD2	TGTGCCAGCAGCTTAGCGGGGGCCTACGAGCAGTACTTC	CASSLAGAYEQYF
TRBJ1-5	TRBV18	.	TRBD1	TGTGCCAGCTCTCCCGACAGGGTAAGGCAGCCCCAGCATTTT	CASSPDRVRQPQHF